This record looks at one TCR beta chain sequence and its context. The antigen is not known. This record comes from a study of T cells in Graves' hyperthyroidism and ophthalmopathy. RNA transcripts served as the template for amplifying TCR beta CDR3 regions. A set of HTBI primers served as the primers for a first-round RT-PCR of the TCR CDR3. TCRdb recomputed calls from the multiplex PCR reads with MiXCR, one row per CDR3 protein. Altogether hundreds of thousands of distinct CDR3 sequences are present, about 14% being singletons, with the ten largest covering 28%. Findings of the study overall: Appearing also in blood were most of the thyroid clonotypes expanded above 0.001. The model anticipated ophthalmopathy a median about 7.1 months pre-onset.

Trimming left V 5 bases short and J 6 bases short, with 13 bases between. CDR3 length: 13 amino acids. Per germline, CDR1 LNHNV and CDR2 YYDKDF (reference sequence). The rearrangement joins TRBV15 to TRBJ2-5; D remains ambiguous. The sequenced material came from blood. The receptor's source is a man over 45 with Graves' ophthalmopathy. The DNA of the CDR3 is TGTGCCACCAGCGTAGAGCTCGGACAGACCCAGTACTTC. Encoded protein: CATSVELGQTQYF.